This paragraph reports one T cell receptor beta chain. Germline assignment: CDR1 SGHAT and CDR2 FQNNGV. Trimming stripped 1 base from V and 2 bases from J, with 8 bases between. This CDR3 is built from 14 residues. TCRdb's table, derived via immunoSEQ multiplex PCR, lists solely in-frame clones and lacks some. The sample holds 100,000 to 150,000 clones, 88% seen once. This specimen belongs to a study of radiation and T cells in renal cell carcinoma. Across the study: Nephrectomy followed 15 Gy stereotactic body radiation by 4 weeks.

Documented time point: blood 2 weeks post-SBRT. Treatment defined: 15 Gy SBRT to primary tumor, nephrectomy 4 weeks later. The chain uses TRBV11-2 and TRBJ1-2; D unresolved. This sequence was found in a woman in her 70s with renal cell carcinoma. The sample was blood, taken from a patient whose treatment included radiotherapy and nephrectomy. The CDR3 loop is CASSLGVMNYGYTF. CDR3 sequence (DNA): TGTGCCAGCAGCTTAGGGGTCATGAACTATGGCTACACCTTC.